These T cell receptor beta chains were read from a single sample in a study of cytomegalovirus exposure and HLA in healthy donors. Libraries were prepared by immunoSEQ multiplex PCR; TCRdb keeps only in-frame clonotypes and omits some of them. The sample lists some 150,000 clones; 65% to 85% were seen once. Sequenced material: PBMCs. The receptors shown here come from a woman aged 40 to 49 in good health and CMV-seropositive. Both conserved end residues are part of each CDR3. The D gene is left open where the match is weak.

cdr3_aa	cdr3_nt	v_call	j_call	d_call
CATYETGGERTEAFF	TGTGCCACCTATGAGACAGGGGGCGAGAGGACTGAAGCTTTCTTT	TRBV6-6	TRBJ1-1	TRBD1
CASRPGGAYNEQFF	TGTGCCAGCAGACCGGGGGGGGCGTACAATGAGCAGTTCTTC	TRBV11-1	TRBJ2-1	TRBD2
CASREGAGLNTGELFF	TGCGCCAGCCGGGAGGGAGCGGGGCTAAACACCGGGGAGCTGTTTTTT	TRBV5-1	TRBJ2-2	TRBD2
CASSEGVAVGTQYF	TGTGCCAGCAGTGAAGGTGTAGCTGTAGGTACGCAGTATTTT	TRBV2	TRBJ2-3	.
CASSFLGLTDTQYF	TGTGCCAGCAGTTTTTTGGGACTAACAGATACGCAGTATTTT	TRBV27	TRBJ2-3	TRBD2
CASSPAGASLTYEQYF	TGTGCCAGCTCACCAGCGGGGGCGAGCCTTACCTACGAGCAGTACTTC	TRBV18	TRBJ2-7	.
CASSPQGTGDEKLFF	TGCGCCAGCAGCCCCCAAGGGACAGGGGACGAAAAACTGTTTTTT	TRBV5-1	TRBJ1-4	TRBD1
CASSQNQETQYF	TGCGCCAGCTCGCAGAACCAAGAGACCCAGTACTTC	TRBV5-1	TRBJ2-5	.
CASSILPGQNEKLFF	TGTGCCAGTAGTATACTTCCGGGACAGAATGAAAAACTGTTTTTT	TRBV19	TRBJ1-4	TRBD1
CASSLAERGRGQPQHF	TGTGCCAGCAGCTTGGCCGAGAGGGGGCGAGGTCAGCCCCAGCATTTT	TRBV5-5	TRBJ1-5	TRBD1
CASRLSGQGSIFMNTEAFF	TGTGCAAGTCGCCTTTCCGGACAGGGTAGCATCTTCATGAACACTGAAGCTTTCTTT	TRBV12-2	TRBJ1-1	.
CAISESVTAGELFF	TGTGCCATCAGTGAGTCAGTAACAGCCGGGGAGCTGTTTTTT	TRBV10-3	TRBJ2-2	.